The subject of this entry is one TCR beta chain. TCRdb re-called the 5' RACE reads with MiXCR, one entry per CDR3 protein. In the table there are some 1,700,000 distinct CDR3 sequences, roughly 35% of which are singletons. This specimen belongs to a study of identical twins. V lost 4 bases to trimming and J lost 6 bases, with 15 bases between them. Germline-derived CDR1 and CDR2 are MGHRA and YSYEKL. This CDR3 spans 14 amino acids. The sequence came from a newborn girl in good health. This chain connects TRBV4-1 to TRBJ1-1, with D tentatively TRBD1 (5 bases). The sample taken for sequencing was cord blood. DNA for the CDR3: TGCGCCAGCAGCCTGTTCAGGGAAAGGGCTGAAGCTTTCTTT. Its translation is CASSLFRERAEAFF.